The following is a TCR beta chain sequence with its context. Its antigen is unknown. Base qualities are not recorded, but no much larger clone differs from it by a single base. The data are from a study of blood T cell repertoires in COVID-19 (TCRdb year 2020). Study-level background: Samples from collaborators originated in the United States, Italy and Spain and spanned both the acute and convalescent phases of COVID-19. A freely available public database, intended as a resource for researchers studying the immune response to SARS-CoV-2, is where the repertoires were released. Deeply sampled blood TCRbeta repertoires from subjects exposed to, actively infected with, or recovered from COVID-19 were included in the dataset. Samples came from the ongoing ImmuneRACE study (first 160 participants) plus 1,254 subjects from 6 global collaborators. The sample metadata nearly always contained a de-identified subject ID, COVID-19 status, age in years and sex. The prospective study material was composed of cDNA or gDNA derived from T cells, B-cell-depleted T cells, or PBMCs. Where available, HLA class I and class II types were taken from metadata supplied by the sample provider and were not determined by assay-based typing. Points the paper makes about the study in general: How much clinical and demographic metadata was included differed by source and by participant, and the metadata was provided uncurated.

Unmatched junction bases come to 9, with V trimmed by 0 bases and J by 6 bases. The CDR3 spans 16 residues, from the cysteine through the phenylalanine. The retained sequence is limited to the CDR3, 48 bases, with the frame set at the first base. As encoded in the germline V gene, CDR1 is SGHTA while CDR2 is FQGNSA. TCRbeta CDR3 regions were amplified from genomic DNA by means of the immunoSEQ Assay, a bias-controlled multiplex PCR. Per the original workflow: Nucleated cell counts per sample were estimated from amplification of reference gene primers within the assay. To quantify the absolute abundance of each unique TCRbeta CDR3 rearrangement, sequence reads were collapsed and filtered. For each sample, productive Simpson clonality was calculated by taking the square root of Simpson's diversity index across productive rearrangements. In TCRdb, the immuneACCESS table is reduced to in-frame sequences with V and J assigned. These tables do not hold every clone; where another copy was compared, an unresolved V gene accounts for under half, and the others remain unexplained. Clone size and the V and J calls come from that table; the DNA yielded D and trimming. This sample is represented by fewer than 300,000 clones; 70% to 85% of them were singletons. Together, the top ten hold more than 1.1% of the sample.

One collaborating source in Seattle enrolled patients during active infection and followed them longitudinally through the course of disease. The collaborating institutions used their own protocols to collect whole blood in K2EDTA tubes. For TCRbeta analysis, collaborator samples were shipped as frozen whole blood, as isolated PBMCs, or as DNA extracted from either sample type. The material sequenced was peripheral blood. The chain uses TRBV7-2 and TRBJ1-2, and TRBD1 matches 8 of the central bases. The sequence derives from a human donor with COVID-19, enrolled during active disease. The donor label of this sample is uncertain. The DNA is as follows: TGTGCCAGCAGCTTAGCTGGACAGGGATCCTCGGATGGCTACACCTTC. The translation is CASSLAGQGSSDGYTF.